Sequencing of this TCR beta chain was carried out in a study of T cell responses to AZD1222 COVID-19 vaccine. Overall study: Recipients boosted at about 4 weeks or about 12 weeks are pooled. General study results and limits: Females outnumbered males among donors, who were mostly white British; clonal diversity was possibly underestimated.

The CDR3 runs to 17 residues. V was pared by 2 bases and J by 0 bases, with 7 bases of the junction left unmatched. Germline CDR1 reads SGHTA; CDR2 reads FQGNSA. Method: immunoSEQ multiplex PCR; TCRdb's copy keeps in-frame clones and lacks some. The sample lists approximately 110,000 clones; around 90% were seen once. This clone appeared once. The antigen remains undetermined. V and J are TRBV7-2 and TRBJ2-7, with 10 nucleotides matching TRBD1. The receptor was derived from an adult in good health. The sequencing here drew on peripheral blood, taken on day 0 of AZD1222 vaccination. CDR3 residues: CASSLNFGTGVSYEQYF. CDR3 nucleotide sequence: TGTGCCAGCAGCTTAAATTTTGGGACAGGGGTCTCCTACGAGCAGTACTTC.